This T cell receptor (beta chain) was found in a study of response to subunit inactivated influenza vaccine. This clonotype showed up many times. The target antigen is unknown. The CDR3 runs to 14 residues. Germline CDR1 reads DFQATT; CDR2 reads SNEGSKA (reference sequence). Losses at the gene ends were 1 base for V and 5 bases for J; bases not matched to a gene: 7. TCRdb passed the RT-PCR reads through MiXCR, listing each CDR3 protein once. The sample carries approximately 700,000 distinct CDR3 sequences, around 16% recorded once. The study, taken as a whole, reports: Authors suggested each seasonal influenza vaccination recruits few new T cells.

This TCR was sampled from a man over 45 who received an inactivated influenza vaccine. The rearrangement links TRBV20-1 to TRBJ2-7, with TRBD1 matching over 8 bases. This specimen was PBMCs from blood, taken 11 to 12 days after vaccination. CDR3 amino acids: CSARVVTGADEQYF. Written as DNA, the CDR3 is TGCAGTGCTAGAGTTGTGACAGGGGCGGACGAGCAGTACTTC.